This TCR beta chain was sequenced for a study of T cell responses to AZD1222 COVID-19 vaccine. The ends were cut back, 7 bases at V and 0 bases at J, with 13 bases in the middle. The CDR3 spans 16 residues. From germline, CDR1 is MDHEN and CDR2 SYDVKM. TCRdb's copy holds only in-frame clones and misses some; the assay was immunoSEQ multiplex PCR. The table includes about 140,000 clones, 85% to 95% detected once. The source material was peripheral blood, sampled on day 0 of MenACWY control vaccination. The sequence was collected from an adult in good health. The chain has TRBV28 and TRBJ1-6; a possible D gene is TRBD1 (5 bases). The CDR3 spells CASTRDGSSYNSPLHF. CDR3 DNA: TGTGCCAGCACTCGGGACGGGAGCTCCTATAATTCACCCCTCCACTTT. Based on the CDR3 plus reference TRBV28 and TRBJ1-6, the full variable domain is DVKVTQSSRYLVKRTGEKVFLECVQDMDHENMFWYRQDPGLGLRLIYFSYDVKMKEKGDIPEGYSVSREKKERFSLILESASTNQTSMYLCASTRDGSSYNSPLHFGNGTRLTVT.